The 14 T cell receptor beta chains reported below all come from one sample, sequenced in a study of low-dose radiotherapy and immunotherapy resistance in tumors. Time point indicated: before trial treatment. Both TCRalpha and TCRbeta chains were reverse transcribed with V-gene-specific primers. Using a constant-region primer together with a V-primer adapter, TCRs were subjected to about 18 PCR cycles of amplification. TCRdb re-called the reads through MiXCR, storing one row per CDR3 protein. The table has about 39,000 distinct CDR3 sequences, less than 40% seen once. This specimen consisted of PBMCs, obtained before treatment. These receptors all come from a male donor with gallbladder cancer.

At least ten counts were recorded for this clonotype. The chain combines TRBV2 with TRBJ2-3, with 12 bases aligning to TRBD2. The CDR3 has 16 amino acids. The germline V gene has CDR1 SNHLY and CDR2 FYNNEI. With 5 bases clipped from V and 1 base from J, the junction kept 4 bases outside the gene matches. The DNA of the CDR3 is TGTGCCAGCAGTCTACTAGCGGGGGGACGCACAGATACGCAGTATTTT. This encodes CASSLLAGGRTDTQYF.

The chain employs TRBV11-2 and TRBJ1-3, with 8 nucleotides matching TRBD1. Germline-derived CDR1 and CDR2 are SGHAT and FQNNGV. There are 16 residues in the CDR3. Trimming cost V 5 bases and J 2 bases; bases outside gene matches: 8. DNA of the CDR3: TGTGCCAGCAGCCTCATCCAGGGGGCGGCTGGAAACACCATATATTTT. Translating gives CASSLIQGAAGNTIYF.

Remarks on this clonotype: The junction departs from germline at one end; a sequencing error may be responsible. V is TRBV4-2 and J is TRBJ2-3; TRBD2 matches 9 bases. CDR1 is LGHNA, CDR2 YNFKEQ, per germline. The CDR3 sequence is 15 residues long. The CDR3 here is CSSSLASGGRDTQYF. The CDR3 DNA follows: TGTTCCAGCAGCCTGGCAAGCGGGGGGCGGGATACGCAGTATTTT.

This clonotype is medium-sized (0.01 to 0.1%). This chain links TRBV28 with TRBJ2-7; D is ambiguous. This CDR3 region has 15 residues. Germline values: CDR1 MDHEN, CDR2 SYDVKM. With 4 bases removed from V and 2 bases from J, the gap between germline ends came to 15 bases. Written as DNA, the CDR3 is TGTGCCAGCAGTTCCCCCGTCCGCGGAGCCTACGAGCAGTACTTC. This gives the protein CASSSPVRGAYEQYF. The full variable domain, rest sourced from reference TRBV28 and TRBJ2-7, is DVKVTQSSRYLVKRTGEKVFLECVQDMDHENMFWYRQDPGLGLRLIYFSYDVKMKEKGDIPEGYSVSREKKERFSLILESASTNQTSMYLCASSSPVRGAYEQYFGPGTRLTVT.

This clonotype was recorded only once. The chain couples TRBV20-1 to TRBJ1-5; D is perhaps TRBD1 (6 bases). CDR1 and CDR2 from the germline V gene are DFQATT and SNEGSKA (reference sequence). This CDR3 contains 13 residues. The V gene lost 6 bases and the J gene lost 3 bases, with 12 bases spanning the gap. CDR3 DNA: TGCAGTGCCCGAGGGGGATACAATCAGCCCCAGCATTTT. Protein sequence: CSARGGYNQPQHF.

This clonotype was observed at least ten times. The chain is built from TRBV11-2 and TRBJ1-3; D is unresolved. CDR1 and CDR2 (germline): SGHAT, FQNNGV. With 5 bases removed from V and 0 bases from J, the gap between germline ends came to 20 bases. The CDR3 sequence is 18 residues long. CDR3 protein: CASSPRSLNPSSGNTIYF. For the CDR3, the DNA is TGTGCCAGCAGCCCTAGGTCACTCAACCCGTCCTCTGGAAACACCATATATTTT.

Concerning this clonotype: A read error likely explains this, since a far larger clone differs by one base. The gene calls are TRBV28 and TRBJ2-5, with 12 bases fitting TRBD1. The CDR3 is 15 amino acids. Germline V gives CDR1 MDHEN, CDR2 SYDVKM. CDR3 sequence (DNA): TGTGCCAGCAGTCCCGGGACAGGGGGCGCAGAGACCCAGTGCTTC. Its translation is CASSPGTGGAETQCF. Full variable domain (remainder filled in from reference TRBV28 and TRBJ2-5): DVKVTQSSRYLVKRTGEKVFLECVQDMDHENMFWYRQDPGLGLRLIYFSYDVKMKEKGDIPEGYSVSREKKERFSLILESASTNQTSMYLCASSPGTGGAETQCFGPGTRLLVL.

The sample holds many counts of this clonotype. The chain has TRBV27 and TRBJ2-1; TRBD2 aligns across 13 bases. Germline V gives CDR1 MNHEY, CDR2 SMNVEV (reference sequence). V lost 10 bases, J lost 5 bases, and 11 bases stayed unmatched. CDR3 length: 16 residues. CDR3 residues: CATYGDGLAGDNEQFF. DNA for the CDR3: TGTGCCACCTATGGTGACGGACTAGCGGGGGACAATGAGCAGTTCTTC.

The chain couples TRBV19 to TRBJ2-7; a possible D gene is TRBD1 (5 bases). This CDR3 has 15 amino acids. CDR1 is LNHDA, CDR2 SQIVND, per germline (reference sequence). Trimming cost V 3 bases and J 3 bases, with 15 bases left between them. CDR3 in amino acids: CASSIPTASGYEQYF. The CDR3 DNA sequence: TGTGCCAGTAGTATCCCGACAGCGTCCGGCTACGAGCAGTACTTC.

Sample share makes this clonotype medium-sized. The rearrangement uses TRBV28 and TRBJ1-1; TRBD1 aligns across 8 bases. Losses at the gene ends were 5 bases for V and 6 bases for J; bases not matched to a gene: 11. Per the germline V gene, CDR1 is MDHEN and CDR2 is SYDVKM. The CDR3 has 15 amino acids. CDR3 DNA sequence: TGTGCCAGCAGTCCCCCCCCCTCGACAGGGGCTGAAGCTTTCTTT. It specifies CASSPPPSTGAEAFF.

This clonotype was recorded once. Here the CDR3 DNA reads TGTGCCAGCAGTACACCTACAGGGGACAATCAGCCCCAGCATTTT. This codes for CASSTPTGDNQPQHF. The chain links TRBV28 to TRBJ1-5, with TRBD1 matching over 7 bases. The ends lost 5 bases at V and 3 bases at J; junction bases unmatched: 7. The CDR3 runs 15 residues. Germline V lookup: CDR1 MDHEN, CDR2 SYDVKM. The full variable domain, completed using reference TRBV28 and TRBJ1-5, is DVKVTQSSRYLVKRTGEKVFLECVQDMDHENMFWYRQDPGLGLRLIYFSYDVKMKEKGDIPEGYSVSREKKERFSLILESASTNQTSMYLCASSTPTGDNQPQHFGDGTRLSIL.

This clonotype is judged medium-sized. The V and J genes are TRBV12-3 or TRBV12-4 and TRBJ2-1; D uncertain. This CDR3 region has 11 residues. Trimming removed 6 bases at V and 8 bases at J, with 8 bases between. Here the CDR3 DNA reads TGTGCCAGCAGAGGGCTAGATGAGCAGTTCTTC. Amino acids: CASRGLDEQFF.

The CDR3 nucleotides read TGTGCCAGCAGGGGGCGCTTTAGAAGCTCCTACAATGAGCAGTTCTTC. Encoded protein: CASRGRFRSSYNEQFF. V and J are TRBV28 and TRBJ2-1; tentatively, D is TRBD1 (5 bases). The CDR3 has 16 residues. V lost 6 bases and J 0 bases, leaving 15 bases between the germline ends. CDR1 is MDHEN, CDR2 SYDVKM, per germline.

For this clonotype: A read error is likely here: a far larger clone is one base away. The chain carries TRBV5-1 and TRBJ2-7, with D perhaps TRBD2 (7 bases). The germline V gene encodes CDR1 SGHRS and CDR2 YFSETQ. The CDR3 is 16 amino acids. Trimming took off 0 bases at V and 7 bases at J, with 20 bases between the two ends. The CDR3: CASSLDPASGGNEQYF. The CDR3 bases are TGCGCCAGCAGCTTGGACCCAGCCTCGGGGGGCAATGAGCAGTACTTC.